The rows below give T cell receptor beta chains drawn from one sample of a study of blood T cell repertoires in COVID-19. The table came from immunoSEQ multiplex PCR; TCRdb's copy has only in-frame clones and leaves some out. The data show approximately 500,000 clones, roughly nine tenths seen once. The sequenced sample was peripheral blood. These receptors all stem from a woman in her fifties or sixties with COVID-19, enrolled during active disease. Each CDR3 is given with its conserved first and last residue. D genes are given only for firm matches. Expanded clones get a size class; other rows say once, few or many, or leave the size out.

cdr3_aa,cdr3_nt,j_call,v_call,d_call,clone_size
CASSPYGGMFNYGYTF,TGTGCCAGTAGTCCCTACGGAGGGATGTTTAACTATGGCTACACCTTC,TRBJ1-2,TRBV19,NA,NA
CATSESGLETQYF,TGTGCCACCAGTGAGTCGGGACTAGAAACGCAGTATTTT,TRBJ2-3,TRBV24-1,TRBD2,NA
CASGLQTDYLDF,TGTGCTAGTGGTTTACAGACAGATTATTTGGATTTT,TRBJ1-5,TRBV12-5,NA,NA
CASSLSLDSYTDTQYF,TGTGCCAGCAGCTTAAGCCTAGACAGCTACACAGATACGCAGTATTTT,TRBJ2-3,TRBV7-6,NA,few
CASSLGDSEETQYF,TGTGCCAGCAGCTTAGGGGACTCGGAAGAGACCCAGTACTTC,TRBJ2-5,TRBV7-8,NA,NA
CASSSDVGGTQYF,TGCGCCAGCAGCTCCGACGTCGGAGGTACGCAGTATTTT,TRBJ2-3,TRBV5-1,NA,once
CASSDSGRATEAFF,TGTGCCAGCAGTGACTCCGGGCGGGCCACTGAAGCTTTCTTT,TRBJ1-1,TRBV6-4,NA,NA
CASSVGLSNQPQHF,TGTGCCAGCAGCGTCGGTCTTAGCAATCAGCCCCAGCATTTT,TRBJ1-5,TRBV9,NA,NA
CASSSYTGLGNTIYF,TGTGCCAGCAGCTCGTATACAGGGCTTGGAAACACCATATATTTT,TRBJ1-3,TRBV7-9,NA,few
CAWSVPGQPQHF,TGTGCCTGGAGTGTACCCGGTCAGCCCCAGCATTTT,TRBJ1-5,TRBV30,NA,NA
CASSQEGGASPLHF,TGTGCCAGCAGCCAAGAAGGGGGTGCTTCACCCCTCCACTTT,TRBJ1-6,TRBV3-1/TRBV3-2,NA,NA
CALGLRSYEQYF,TGTGCCCTTGGGCTAAGGTCCTACGAGCAGTACTTC,TRBJ2-7,TRBV6-5,NA,NA
CASSLEAGMWNEQFF,TGTGCCAGCAGCTTAGAGGCCGGGATGTGGAATGAGCAGTTCTTC,TRBJ2-1,TRBV11-3,NA,NA
CASSPTTGGSTDTQYF,TGCGCCAGCAGCCCCACTACAGGGGGAAGCACAGATACGCAGTATTTT,TRBJ2-3,TRBV5-1,TRBD1,NA
CASSKHRAPEAFF,TGTGCCAGCAGTAAGCACCGCGCCCCTGAAGCTTTCTTT,TRBJ1-1,TRBV6-5,NA,NA
CASSGSWTGAGGEAFF,TGCGCCAGCAGCGGCAGTTGGACAGGGGCCGGGGGTGAAGCTTTCTTT,TRBJ1-1,TRBV5-1,TRBD1,NA
CSVELEAGANVLTF,TGCAGCGTTGAATTGGAGGCTGGGGCCAACGTCCTGACTTTC,TRBJ2-6,TRBV29-1,NA,NA
CASRREDNQPQHF,TGCGCCAGCAGGCGAGAAGACAATCAGCCCCAGCATTTT,TRBJ1-5,TRBV5-1,NA,NA
CASSPGLSPGGSNEQFF,TGTGCCAGCAGCCCCGGTTTATCCCCCGGCGGGTCCAATGAGCAGTTCTTC,TRBJ2-1,TRBV27,NA,NA
CASSETGAYSNQPQHF,TGTGCCAGCAGTGAAACAGGGGCTTATAGCAATCAGCCCCAGCATTTT,TRBJ1-5,TRBV6-1,TRBD1,NA
CASSLGQGLRYTF,TGTGCCAGCAGTTTAGGCCAGGGGCTTCGCTACACCTTC,TRBJ1-2,TRBV12-3/TRBV12-4,NA,few
CASSLGQGNSPLHF,TGTGCCAGCAGCCTGGGACAGGGGAATTCACCCCTCCACTTT,TRBJ1-6,TRBV9,TRBD1,NA
CASSPRGQGADGELFF,TGTGCCAGCAGCCCGCGGGGACAGGGGGCTGACGGGGAGCTGTTTTTT,TRBJ2-2,TRBV9,TRBD1,NA